Each of the 21 T cell receptor beta chains below was sequenced from the same sample in a study of CD8+CD57+ T cells in acquired aplastic anemia. Genomic DNA was employed as the template in profiling TCR beta VDJ and CDR3. TCRdb ran MiXCR on the reads and lists one entry per CDR3 protein. In the table there are 130,000 or so distinct CDR3 sequences, 41% of which are singletons. The sample consisted of sorted CD4+, CD8+, or CD8+CD57+ T cells (not recorded which) from PBMCs. These receptors were obtained from a human donor in good health, serving as a control.

The J gene is TRBJ1-1, the V gene TRBV3-1; a weak D match, TRBD1 (5 bases). The CDR3 is made up of 16 amino acids. Germline V gene data show CDR1 as LGHDT and CDR2 as YNNKEL (reference sequence). Deletions cut 1 base from V and 1 base from J, with 13 bases between. CDR3 sequence (DNA): TGTGCCAGCAGCCAAGTGGGGCAGCTACGGAACACTGAAGCTTTCTTT. Translated: CASSQVGQLRNTEAFF. The entire variable domain, with the rest obtained from reference TRBV3-1 and TRBJ1-1, is as follows: DTAVSQTPKYLVTQMGNDKSIKCEQNLGHDTMYWYKQDSKKFLKIMFSYNNKELIINETVPNRFSPKSPDKAHLNLHINSLELGDSAVYFCASSQVGQLRNTEAFFGQGTRLTVV.

This clonotype showed up many times. The chain employs TRBV18 and TRBJ1-2; D call uncertain. Trimming left V 1 base short and J 3 bases short, with 6 bases between. The CDR3 consists of 13 residues. Germline V gene data show CDR1 as KGHSH and CDR2 as LQKENI. The DNA for the CDR3 is TGTGCCAGCTCACCACAGGCCGACTATGGCTACACCTTC. This sequence encodes CASSPQADYGYTF.

The gene calls are TRBV11-3 and TRBJ2-7; possibly TRBD1 or TRBD2 for D (5 bases each). V lost 9 bases and J lost 2, with 20 bases in between. The CDR3 contains 15 residues. In germline, CDR1 is SGHNT, CDR2 YENEEA. CDR3 sequence reads: CASSPTGRNTYEQYF. The CDR3 DNA follows: TGTGCCAGTAGTCCTACGGGACGAAATACCTACGAGCAGTACTTC. The whole variable domain, filled in from reference TRBV11-3 and TRBJ2-7, reads EAGVVQSPRYKIIEKKQPVAFWCNPISGHNTLYWYLQNLGQGPELLIRYENEEAVDDSQLPKDRFSAERLKGVDSTLKIQPAELGDSAVYLCASSPTGRNTYEQYFGPGTRLTVT.

In regard to this clonotype: This may be a read error: a much more frequent sequence differs by one nucleotide. This rearrangement joins TRBV5-4 to TRBJ1-5; 7 nucleotides agree with TRBD1. CDR1 and CDR2 from the germline V gene are SGHNT and YYREEE (reference sequence). V lost 4 bases to trimming and J lost 5 bases; unmatched junction nucleotides: 6. The CDR3 runs to 14 residues. CDR3 region: CASSKGAGDQPQHF. CDR3 DNA sequence: TGTGCCAGCAGCAAGGGGGCCGGGGATCAGCCCCAGCATTTT.

In its sample, this clonotype was seen many times. This sequence joins TRBV7-9 and TRBJ1-2; D remains ambiguous. The CDR3 spans 13 residues. Trimming pared 2 bases from V and 2 bases from J, leaving 6 bases between. Per the germline V gene, CDR1 is SEHNR and CDR2 is FQNEAQ (reference sequence). CDR3 coding DNA: TGTGCCAGCAGCTTAAGTACGAACTATGGCTACACCTTC. It specifies CASSLSTNYGYTF.

The chain has TRBV30 and TRBJ1-1; D is possibly TRBD1 (5 bases). Germline values: CDR1 GTSNPN, CDR2 SVGIG (reference sequence). The V gene lost 4 bases and the J gene lost 4 bases, with 13 bases spanning the gap. The CDR3 has 13 residues. CDR3 sequence reads: CAWNPRAGTEAFF. The CDR3 DNA is TGTGCCTGGAATCCCAGGGCAGGCACTGAAGCTTTCTTT.

This clonotype was seen a few times. V and J are TRBV10-2 and TRBJ2-3; 15 bases map to TRBD2. The germline gives CDR1 WSHSY, CDR2 SAAADI. V lost 8 bases to trimming and J lost 5 bases; unmatched junction nucleotides: 2. This CDR3 region has 14 residues. The CDR3 here is CASRTSGGGDTQYF. DNA for the CDR3: TGCGCCAGCCGGACTAGCGGGGGGGGAGATACGCAGTATTTT.

The CDR3 nucleotides read TGTGCCAGTAAGAAAGGGGGACAGGGGGCGACTGAAGCTTTCTTT. It translates to CASKKGGQGATEAFF. The chain recombines TRBV19 with TRBJ1-1; TRBD1 aligns across 12 bases. The V gene end was trimmed by 7 bases and the J gene end by 5 bases; junction bases not matched to a gene: 8. The CDR3 totals 15 residues. From germline, CDR1 is LNHDA and CDR2 SQIVND (reference sequence).

This clonotype came up many times. The CDR3 reads CASSQYGRSTDTQYF. The CDR3 region has the DNA TGTGCCAGCAGCCAATACGGGAGGAGCACAGATACGCAGTATTTT. The rearrangement uses TRBV3-1 and TRBJ2-3; 7 bases fit TRBD2. The CDR3 is made up of 15 amino acids. CDR1 is LGHDT, CDR2 YNNKEL, per germline (reference sequence). J gave up 0 bases and V 2 bases, and 2 bases lay outside the gene matches.

In its sample, this clonotype was seen many times. The J gene is TRBJ2-1, the V gene TRBV24-1; no clear D. The germline CDR1 and CDR2 sequences are KGHDR and SFDVKD. This CDR3 region has 16 residues. Trimming pared 4 bases from V and 0 bases from J, leaving 12 bases between. The CDR3 bases are TGTGCCACCAGTGACCCCGCTAGAGTCTCCTACAATGAGCAGTTCTTC. Protein product: CATSDPARVSYNEQFF.

This clonotype was detected ten times or more. The chain employs TRBV10-1 and TRBJ2-5, with D possibly TRBD1 on 6 matching bases. From germline, CDR1 is WNHNN and CDR2 SYGVQD (reference sequence). The CDR3 is 13 residues long. The V end was cut by 6 bases, the J end by 2 bases, with 10 bases between. CDR3 region: CASSGQRQETQYF. CDR3 coding DNA: TGCGCCAGCAGCGGACAGAGACAAGAGACCCAGTACTTC.

The V and J genes are TRBV7-2 and TRBJ2-7; D is possibly TRBD1 (6 bases). The V end was cut by 5 bases, the J end by 2 bases, with 13 bases between. CDR1 and CDR2 (germline): SGHTA, FQGNSA. This CDR3 comprises 14 residues. The CDR3 reads CASSVGQQTYEQYF. The CDR3 DNA reads as TGTGCCAGCAGCGTAGGACAGCAAACCTACGAGCAGTACTTC.

The chain combines TRBV18 with TRBJ2-7, with 10 bases identical to TRBD1. This CDR3 comprises 15 residues. Germline CDR1 and CDR2: KGHSH and LQKENI. V trimming: 3 bases; J trimming: 6 bases; junction bases outside the gene matches: 8. In DNA, the CDR3 is TGTGCCAGCTCACCTCCGCGGGGACAGGGGACCGAGCAGTACTTC. This encodes CASSPPRGQGTEQYF.

This clonotype showed up many times. In nucleotides, the CDR3 is TGTGCCAGCAGTCCCCGCACGCGCTATGGCTACACCTTC. Its protein is CASSPRTRYGYTF. This sequence joins TRBV6-1 and TRBJ1-2; D is undetermined. Trimming shortened V by 5 bases and J by 4 bases, and 11 bases separated the two germline ends. The germline V gene has CDR1 MNHNS and CDR2 SASEGT. The CDR3 runs 13 residues.

The chain joins TRBV6-1 to TRBJ1-2; D is unresolved. CDR3 size: 12 residues. V was cut by 6 bases and J by 7 bases, with 12 bases left in between. Germline V CDR1 and CDR2: MNHNS, SASEGT. The CDR3 here is CASSMGSTGYTF. The CDR3 DNA reads TGTGCCAGCAGCATGGGGAGTACTGGCTACACCTTC.

As concerns this clonotype: At one boundary the junction diverges from the germline segment, which might be a read error. The V gene is TRBV2, the J gene TRBJ1-1; 8 positions agree with TRBD1. From germline, CDR1 is SNHLY and CDR2 FYNNEI. The CDR3 consists of 14 residues. CDR3 nucleotides: TGTGCCAGCACGGGGGACAGGAAGAACACTGAGGCTTTCTTT. Translating it yields CASTGDRKNTEAFF.

The V and J genes are TRBV29-1 and TRBJ2-5, with 7 bases aligning to TRBD1. The CDR3 is made up of 12 amino acids. V shed 7 bases and J 4 bases; nucleotides not matched to a gene: 6. Looked up from germline, CDR1 is SQVTM and CDR2 is ANQGSEA. The chain's CDR3 is CSAGTEPETQYF. CDR3 sequence (DNA): TGCAGCGCCGGGACAGAGCCAGAGACCCAGTACTTC.

J is TRBJ1-4 and V is TRBV15, with D maybe TRBD1 (5 bases). The germline V gene has CDR1 LNHNV and CDR2 YYDKDF (reference sequence). The CDR3 loop spans 13 amino acids. The V gene lost 5 bases and the J gene lost 7 bases, with 11 bases spanning the gap. CDR3 sequence (DNA): TGTGCCACCAGCCCACGTGGGGCTGAAAAACTGTTTTTT. As protein: CATSPRGAEKLFF.

In its sample, this clonotype was seen a few times. V and J are TRBV4-2 and TRBJ1-1; a possible D gene is TRBD1 (6 bases). The CDR3 has 17 residues. Germline assignment: CDR1 LGHNA and CDR2 YNFKEQ. V lost 4 bases and J lost 0, with 18 bases in between. CDR3 in amino acids: CASSPGQLNFLNTEAFF. The DNA of the CDR3 is TGTGCCAGCAGCCCCGGACAGTTAAATTTCTTGAACACTGAAGCTTTCTTT.

In its sample, this clonotype was seen a few times. The V and J genes are TRBV27 and TRBJ1-5; 10 positions match TRBD1. Germline trimming cut 8 bases from V and 3 bases from J; bases unmatched to any gene: 7. The germline V gene encodes CDR1 MNHEY and CDR2 SMNVEV (reference sequence). This CDR3 region has 15 residues. Here the CDR3 reads CASSSGTGVNQPQHF. DNA for the CDR3: TGTGCCAGCTCTTCCGGGACAGGGGTCAATCAGCCCCAGCATTTT.

The rearrangement links TRBV7-2 to TRBJ2-2, with 7 bases identical to TRBD1. V lost 6 bases to trimming and J lost 7 bases; unmatched junction nucleotides: 5. The CDR3 has 13 residues. Germline V lookup: CDR1 SGHTA, CDR2 FQGNSA. Written as DNA, the CDR3 is TGTGCCAGCAGTCAACAGGGGATCGGGGAGCTGTTTTTT. It codes for CASSQQGIGELFF.